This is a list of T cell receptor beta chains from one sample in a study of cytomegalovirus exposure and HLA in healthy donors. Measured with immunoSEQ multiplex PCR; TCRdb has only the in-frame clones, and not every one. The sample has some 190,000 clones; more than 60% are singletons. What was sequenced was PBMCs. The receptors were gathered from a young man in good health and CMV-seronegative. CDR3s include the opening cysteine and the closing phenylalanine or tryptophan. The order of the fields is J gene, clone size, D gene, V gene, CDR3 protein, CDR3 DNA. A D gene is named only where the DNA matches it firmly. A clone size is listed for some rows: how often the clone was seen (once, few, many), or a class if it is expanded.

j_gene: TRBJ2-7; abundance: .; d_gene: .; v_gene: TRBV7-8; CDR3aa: CASSLGSLGSAYEQYF; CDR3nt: TGTGCCAGCAGCTTAGGTTCCCTTGGGAGCGCCTACGAGCAGTACTTC
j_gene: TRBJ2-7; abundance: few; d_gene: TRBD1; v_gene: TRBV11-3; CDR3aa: CASSSWTGGYDEQYF; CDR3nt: TGTGCCAGCAGCTCATGGACAGGGGGCTACGACGAGCAGTACTTC
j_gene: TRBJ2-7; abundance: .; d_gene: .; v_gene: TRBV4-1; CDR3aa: CASSQVAGSSYEQYF; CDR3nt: TGCGCCAGCAGCCAGGTGGCGGGATCTTCCTACGAGCAGTACTTC
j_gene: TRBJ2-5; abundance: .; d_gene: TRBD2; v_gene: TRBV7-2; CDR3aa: CASRQGTSGRASGETQYF; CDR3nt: TGTGCCAGCAGGCAGGGGACTAGCGGGAGGGCCTCGGGTGAGACCCAGTACTTC
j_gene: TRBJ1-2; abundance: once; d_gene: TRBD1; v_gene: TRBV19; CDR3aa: CASSIARTGALHYGYTF; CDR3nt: TGTGCCAGTAGTATAGCAAGGACAGGGGCATTACACTATGGCTACACCTTC
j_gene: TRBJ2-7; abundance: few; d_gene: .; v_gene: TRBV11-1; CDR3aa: CASSLVGSEQYF; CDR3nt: TGTGCCAGCAGCTTAGTTGGCAGCGAGCAGTACTTC
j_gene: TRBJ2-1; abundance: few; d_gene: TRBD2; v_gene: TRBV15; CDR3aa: CATSGPGLAGGPISYNEQFF; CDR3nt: TGTGCCACCAGTGGGCCGGGACTAGCGGGAGGGCCTATCTCCTACAATGAGCAGTTCTTC
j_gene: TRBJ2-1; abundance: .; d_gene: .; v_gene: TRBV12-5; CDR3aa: CASGRDSTQFF; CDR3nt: TGTGCTAGTGGAAGGGACTCCACTCAGTTCTTC
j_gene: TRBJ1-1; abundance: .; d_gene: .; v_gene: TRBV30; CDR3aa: CAWSVGVNTEAFF; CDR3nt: TGTGCCTGGAGTGTAGGGGTAAACACTGAAGCTTTCTTT
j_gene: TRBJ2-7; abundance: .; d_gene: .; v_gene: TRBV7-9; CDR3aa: CSVGSYGGEQYF; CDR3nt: TGTTCCGTGGGGAGCTATGGAGGCGAGCAGTACTTC
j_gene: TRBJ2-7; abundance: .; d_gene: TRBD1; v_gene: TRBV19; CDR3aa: CASSAGTEPSYEQYF; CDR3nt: TGTGCCAGTAGTGCCGGGACAGAGCCCTCCTACGAGCAGTACTTC
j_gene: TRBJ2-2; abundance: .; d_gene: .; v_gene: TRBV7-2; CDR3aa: CASSLWTDATGELFF; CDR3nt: TGTGCCAGCAGTCTTTGGACAGATGCCACCGGGGAGCTGTTTTTT
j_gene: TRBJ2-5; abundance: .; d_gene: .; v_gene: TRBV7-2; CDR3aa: CASSHRHSQGTQYF; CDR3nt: TGTGCCAGCAGCCACAGACATTCCCAAGGGACCCAGTACTTC
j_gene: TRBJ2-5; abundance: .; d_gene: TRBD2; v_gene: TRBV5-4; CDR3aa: CASSLTSGGQETQYF; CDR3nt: TGTGCCAGCAGCTTGACTAGCGGGGGACAAGAGACCCAGTACTTC
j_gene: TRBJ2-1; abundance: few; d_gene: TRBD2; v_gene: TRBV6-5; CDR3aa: CASSYLWTSGSHEQFF; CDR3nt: TGTGCCAGCAGTTACTTGTGGACTAGCGGGAGTCATGAGCAGTTCTTC